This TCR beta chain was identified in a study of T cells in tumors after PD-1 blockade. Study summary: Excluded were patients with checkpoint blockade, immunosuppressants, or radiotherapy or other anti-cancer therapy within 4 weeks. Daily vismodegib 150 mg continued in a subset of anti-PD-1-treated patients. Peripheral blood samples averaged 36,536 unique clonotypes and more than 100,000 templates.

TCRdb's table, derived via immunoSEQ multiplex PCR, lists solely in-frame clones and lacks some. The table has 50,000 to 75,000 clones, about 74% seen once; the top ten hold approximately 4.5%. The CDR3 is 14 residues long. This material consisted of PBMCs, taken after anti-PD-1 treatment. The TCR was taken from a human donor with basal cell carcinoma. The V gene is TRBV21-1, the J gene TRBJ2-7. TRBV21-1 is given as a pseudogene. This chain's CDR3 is CASSKWNMTHEQYF. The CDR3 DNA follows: TGTGCCAGCAGCAAATGGAACATGACCCACGAGCAGTACTTC.